This entry features one TCR beta chain sequence. The CDR3 has 13 amino acids. Germline CDR1 is SGHTA and CDR2 is FQGTGA. Deletions cut 2 bases from V and 5 bases from J, with 10 bases between. Repertoires were generated with immunoSEQ multiplex PCR, while TCRdb's copy carries only in-frame clones and drops some. The sample holds some 120,000 clones; more than 65% are singletons and the top ten take around 9.9%. This sample stems from a study of T cell responses to AZD1222 COVID-19 vaccine. The sample in question was peripheral blood, obtained on day 0 of AZD1222 vaccination. The sequence was obtained from an adult in good health. The chain carries TRBV7-3 and TRBJ2-7; D possibly corresponds to TRBD2 (7 bases). In DNA, the CDR3 is TGTGCCAGCAGCTTATCGGGGGGCGACGAGCAGTACTTC. Translation: CASSLSGGDEQYF.